This paragraph reports one TCR beta chain. This clonotype was observed a handful of times. The clone's antigen remains unknown. Sequence at one end of the junction differs from germline and may be a read error. The sample's time point label, decoded: newly diagnosed GD, antithyroid drugs for less than 3 months. For both TCR sequencing and RNA sequencing, RNA was extracted from PBMCs in TRIzol. Graves' disease was diagnosed according to American Thyroid Association guidelines. Patients were recruited from an endocrinology department in Xi'an, China. Each patient gave about 9.1 milliliters of peripheral blood, collected in an EDTA anticoagulant tube. Ficoll Paque Plus density gradient separation was used to isolate PBMCs, and no further T cell sorting was done. RNA quality was checked with an Agilent 2100 Bioanalyzer and agarose gel, and concentration with a NanoDrop 2000. CDR1 and CDR2, per the germline V gene, are SGHRS and YFSETQ. From its cysteine to its phenylalanine, the CDR3 spans 12 amino acids. Only CDR3 DNA remains: 36 bases, in frame from the first base.

This specimen comes from a study of regulatory T cells in long-lasting Graves disease (dated by TCRdb to the early 2020s). In terms of the full investigation: Newly diagnosed Graves' disease patients had taken antithyroid drugs for less than 3 months. Peripheral blood TCR sequencing and RNA sequencing compared persistent Graves' disease patients with newly diagnosed Graves' disease patients. The study took place in China and was registered as a clinical trial. A total of around 35 samples underwent TCR sequencing: about 13 from persistent and about 20 from newly diagnosed Graves' disease patients. General study outcomes and caveats: Persistent disease showed preferential use of TRBV28, TRBJ1-2 and TRBJ2-5, whereas newly diagnosed disease favored TRBV20-1 and TRBJ2-1. As a limitation, the authors acknowledged that the small sample size may reduce accuracy. Patients with persistent disease shared more public clonotypes (roughly 2,900) than newly diagnosed patients did (approximately 990). Peripheral blood alone was examined, since thyroid tissue, which constituted the primary lesion, could not be accessed. Compared with newly diagnosed patients, persistent Graves' disease patients had lower TCR Shannon entropy and fewer highly expanded clones, which suggests clonal expansion. Only the TCR beta chain was sequenced and analyzed.

Receptors were amplified or captured by multiplex PCR. Sequencing used an Illumina HiSeq 4000. CDR3 regions were amplified by Arm-PCR with iRepertoire HTBI primers to construct TCR beta libraries. Gel purification was performed on PCR products prior to sequencing. Per the authors' processing: Gene usage analysis of CDR3 amino acid clonotypes relied on the 60 to 65 TRBV and 15 or so TRBJ segments identified across samples. COPE and FqMerger were used to merge filtered high-quality paired reads into contigs. BLAST was used to align contigs to IMGT TRBV, TRBD and TRBJ reference genes, and CDR3 was defined according to IMGT. Clonotypes above 0.1% frequency were classified as highly expanded clones. Shannon entropy was used to measure repertoire diversity, and the Gini coefficient was used to measure V-J evenness. Clonotypes shared by more than one individual were considered public. In TCRdb, the public reads were trimmed at Q25 with fastp and aligned with MiXCR, with productive beta chains retained. Rows with one shared CDR3 protein collapse into an entry with the most common genes and DNA. TCRdb assigned the V and J calls; the authors' analysis was not used. This sample gives some 400,000 distinct CDR3 sequences in total; about 15% of them show up just once. The ten top clones hold around 17% of the sample.

These data were likewise used in another study, on T cells in Graves' hyperthyroidism and ophthalmopathy. In that second paper, the authors write: A patient counted as having stable Graves' hyperthyroidism if no progression to ophthalmopathy occurred over 18 months of follow-up. Hyperthyroidism patients were newly diagnosed, with disease duration under 2 months, and aged 18 to 65 years. The study excluded patients with uncontrolled infections, other autoimmune diseases, pregnancy or lactation. Diagnoses relied on clinical symptoms, serum thyroxine and TRAb, thyroid ultrasound and orbital computed tomography. The first round of RT-PCR for the TCR CDR3 was performed with the HTBI primer set and the Qiagen OneStep RT-PCR kit. Most expanded thyroid clonotypes (frequency above 0.001) were also detected in blood, a finding suggesting that blood repertoires may reflect thyroid immune responses. A 13 V-J signature model separated ophthalmopathy from stable hyperthyroidism, with 87.88% sensitivity and 81% to 82% specificity in cross-validation and 80%/75% in testing. In validation, progression to ophthalmopathy was predicted by the model with roughly 71% sensitivity and nearly 75% specificity, a median of approximately 6.5 months before onset. To identify TCR V-J signatures that set the groups apart, the researchers used a discovery cohort of about a hundred patients, made up of 40 to 45 with Graves' ophthalmopathy and some 55 with stable Graves' hyperthyroidism. An independent validation cohort of 18 to 20 hyperthyroidism patients and about 15 patients who later progressed to ophthalmopathy tested prospective prediction of ophthalmopathy. The roughly 100 discovery patients were randomly divided into training and test sets at a 7:3 ratio. In addition, the study compared T-cell repertoires in thyroid tissue and in blood from roughly six Graves' hyperthyroidism patients. After blood sampling, hyperthyroidism patients were treated with methimazole at a starting dose of 30 mg daily, and ophthalmopathy patients were treated with high-dose intravenous methylprednisolone. Libraries were constructed in a second round of multiplex PCR, after which size selection and purification were carried out. Paired-end sequencing of the libraries was performed with 100 bp reads on an Illumina HiSeq2000. SOAPnuke was used to process the raw data, throwing out any read that contained adapters or uncalled bases, had a mean Phred below 15, or lacked an exact constant-primer or identifier match. High-quality paired reads were merged with COPE v1.2.5, and unique nucleotide sequences were defined as clonotypes. MiTCR v1.1 was used to align clonotypes to the IMGT TRBV, TRBD and TRBJ reference segments. The analysis included only V-J combinations with a frequency above 0.0001, which together covered approximately 99% of the repertoires. The TCS score was defined as F50 (clonal expansion) divided by E x V (chaos), with BLOSUM62-based TCRdist calculated between CDR3 peptides within each V-J. Welch's t-statistics and random forest reduced around 510 V-J features to 10 to 15, which were used in a naive Bayes classifier (R e1071). No statistical method was used to set the sample size in advance, and investigators knew the group allocation. The paper reports TCR Vbeta CDR3 sequencing of more than 120 peripheral blood samples: around 45 ophthalmopathy, about 75 hyperthyroidism and around 17 progressor patients.

The receptor was derived from a woman aged 25 to 39 with Graves disease. Donor details come from another sample of the same person, matched by shared clones. This receptor chain uses TRBV5-1 and TRBJ2-7, and TRBD1 may be the D gene, going by 5 matching bases. Sequences were derived from peripheral blood mononuclear cells (PBMCs), sampled at new diagnosis, from a patient treated with antithyroid drugs. At the DNA level, the sequence is TGCGCCAGCAGCTACCTCGGACACCTTGAAGGCTTC. It translates as CASSYLGHLEGF.